This T cell receptor beta chain is drawn from a study of T cell repertoires in cytomegalovirus infection. Study as a whole: Well-studied HLA-B-restricted epitopes and recently identified HLA-C-restricted epitopes of CMV were both used in the study. In public TCR beta signatures, there were indications of both CMV infection and matching HLA type.

Worth noting for this clonotype: What it binds is not known.

CDR1 and CDR2 from the germline V gene are MDHEN and SYDVKM. The length of the CDR3 is 15 residues. The V end was cut by 7 bases, the J end by 3 bases, with 16 bases between. MiXCR, applied by TCRdb to the reads, yields one record per CDR3 protein. The profile covers roughly 990,000 distinct CDR3 sequences, with around 29% appearing a single time and roughly 13% taken by the ten largest. Study conclusions and caveats: The study identified carriers of CMV plus the relevant HLA from cumulative public TCR beta family frequency. CMV-specific TCR beta clonotypes restricted by HLA-C were the ones dominating the ex vivo response.

This clonotype was obtained from a human donor in good health (CMV status not recorded). Some clones in this sample may be carry-over from other donors' samples. The sequences come from cultured CD8+ T cells from PBMCs, collected from culture after CMV antigen stimulation. The chain combines TRBV28 with TRBJ2-1; D assignment may be TRBD1 or TRBD2 (5 bases each). In nucleotides, the CDR3 is TGTGCCAGCATTGGGGGTACGAGTAACTACAATGAGCAGTTCTTC. Translated: CASIGGTSNYNEQFF.